Shown below are 29 T cell receptor beta chains from a single sample sequenced in a study of CD8 T cells in ankylosing spondylitis. TCRdb re-called the 5' RACE reads with MiXCR, one entry per CDR3 protein. The sample lists some 700,000 distinct CDR3 sequences, around 20% seen once, with 15% to 20% in the top ten. Findings of the study overall: The study identified a TCR beta motif of under ten highly homologous variants that appeared characteristic of ankylosing spondylitis blood.

These receptors lack a known antigen. The sample taken for sequencing was blood, either unsorted or a sorted T cell fraction (not recorded which). The receptor source for this set is a male donor with ankylosing spondylitis.

Details on this clonotype: One end of the junction is discordant with germline, which a read error may explain. The chain has TRBV20-1 and TRBJ2-7; D may correspond to TRBD1 or TRBD2 (5 bases each). The CDR3 is 13 residues long. CDR1 and CDR2 from the germline V gene are DFQATT and SNEGSKA (reference sequence). The CDR3 sequence is CRVTGRTSYEQYF. The DNA for the CDR3 is TGTCGCGTAACGGGACGGACTTCCTACGAGCAGTACTTC.

This clonotype has more than one count but fewer than ten. The J gene is TRBJ2-1, the V gene TRBV29-1, with D possibly TRBD2 on 5 matching bases. This CDR3 has 15 amino acids. V lost 0 bases to trimming and J lost 2 bases, with 11 bases between them. Germline assignment: CDR1 SQVTM and CDR2 ANQGSEA. In nucleotides, the CDR3 is TGCAGCGTTGAAGATCGTGGGAGTGCCTACAATGAGCAGTTCTTC. As protein: CSVEDRGSAYNEQFF.

The V call is TRBV20-1, the J call TRBJ1-1; D ambiguous. Trimming cost V 4 bases and J 10 bases, with 10 bases left between them. Germline assignment: CDR1 DFQATT and CDR2 SNEGSKA (reference sequence). CDR3 size: 10 residues. The CDR3 DNA follows: TGCAGTGCTAATTGGATCGGAGCTTTCTTT. This sequence encodes CSANWIGAFF.

This clonotype showed up just a few times. The rearrangement links TRBV14 to TRBJ2-1; D is undetermined. The CDR3 extends over 15 amino acids. The V gene lost 1 base and the J gene lost 1 base, with 8 bases spanning the gap. CDR1 is SGHDN, CDR2 FVKESK, per germline. The CDR3, as DNA: TGTGCCAGCAGCCAAGGTATGAAATCCTACAATGAGCAGTTCTTC. Translation: CASSQGMKSYNEQFF.

This clonotype came up a few times. The chain employs TRBV29-1 and TRBJ1-1; 8 bases map to TRBD1. The CDR3 loop spans 12 amino acids. Germline CDR1 is SQVTM and CDR2 is ANQGSEA. The ends lost 7 bases at V and 4 bases at J; junction bases unmatched: 5. This CDR3 is CSAQGAVTEAFF. The CDR3, as DNA: TGCAGCGCGCAGGGGGCGGTCACTGAAGCTTTCTTT.

The chain's CDR3 is CASQTGDLYEQYF. The DNA of the CDR3 is TGTGCCAGCCAGACAGGGGACTTGTACGAGCAGTACTTC. The V gene is TRBV6-1, the J gene TRBJ2-7, with TRBD1 matching over 8 bases. CDR1 and CDR2 from the germline V gene are MNHNS and SASEGT. J was trimmed by 4 bases and V by 8 bases; bases with no gene match: 7. This CDR3 region has 13 residues.

This clonotype appeared a few times. The rearrangement uses TRBV12-3 or TRBV12-4 and TRBJ2-5; TRBD2 is a possible D gene (5 bases). With 5 bases removed from V and 2 bases from J, the gap between germline ends came to 15 bases. The CDR3 is 15 amino acids. The CDR3 sequence: CASSPLLGRQETQYF. As DNA, the CDR3 is TGTGCCAGCAGTCCGTTACTAGGGCGTCAAGAGACCCAGTACTTC.

The chain links TRBV3-1 to TRBJ2-5; possibly TRBD2 for D (6 bases). V was clipped by 3 bases and J by 5 bases, with 13 bases between them. The germline gives CDR1 LGHDT, CDR2 YNNKEL (reference sequence). The CDR3 is 14 amino acids. Here the CDR3 reads CASSQTGLVETQYF. The DNA of the CDR3 is TGTGCCAGCAGCCAGACGGGACTCGTGGAGACCCAGTACTTC.

This chain uses TRBV13 with TRBJ2-1; tentatively, D is TRBD1 or TRBD2 (6 bases each). Per germline, CDR1 PRHDT and CDR2 FYEKMQ (reference sequence). V lost 1 base and J lost 6, with 19 bases in between. The length of the CDR3 is 17 residues. CDR3 bases: TGTGCCAGCAGCTTAGATTTTAGGGGGGCGACGAGCAATGAGCAGTTCTTC. Translating it yields CASSLDFRGATSNEQFF.

This clonotype was seen just once. The V call is TRBV3-1, the J call TRBJ1-5; D is possibly TRBD1 (5 bases). The CDR3 consists of 13 residues. Between the trimmed V and J ends, which lost 2 bases and 9 bases, there was a span of 11 bases. The germline V gene has CDR1 LGHDT and CDR2 YNNKEL (reference sequence). Here the CDR3 DNA reads TGTGCCAGCAGCCAATTCAGGGATCGGCCCCAGCATTTT. Translating gives CASSQFRDRPQHF.

This chain uses TRBV12-3 or TRBV12-4 with TRBJ2-2; no clear D. The CDR3 contains 15 residues. Trimming cost V 6 bases and J 3 bases, with 14 bases left between them. CDR3 residues: CASSSNRQHTGELFF. In nucleotides, the CDR3 is TGTGCCAGCAGCTCGAATCGGCAGCACACCGGGGAGCTGTTTTTT.

The chain joins TRBV12-3 or TRBV12-4 to TRBJ2-1; 10 bases line up with TRBD1. The J segment lost 0 bases and the V segment lost 10 bases, leaving 12 bases of the junction unmatched. This CDR3 is built from 17 residues. The CDR3 loop is CATLTRTGGYSYNEQFF. The CDR3 nucleotides are TGTGCCACCCTCACCCGGACAGGGGGATACTCCTACAATGAGCAGTTCTTC.

This clonotype was observed a handful of times. One end of the junction does not line up with germline, which may come from a read error. This sequence joins TRBV6-1 and TRBJ1-4, with a tentative D call TRBD1 (6 bases). Germline-derived CDR1 and CDR2 are MNHNS and SASEGT. The CDR3 runs to 15 residues. CDR3 amino acids: CASSGLGGNWEKLLF. The CDR3 DNA reads TGTGCCAGCAGTGGACTAGGGGGGAATTGGGAAAAACTGCTTTTT.

The genes are TRBV3-1 and TRBJ2-6, with D maybe TRBD2 (5 bases). The CDR3 spans 16 residues. The V gene's germline CDR1 is LGHDT and CDR2 YNNKEL (reference sequence). The V end was cut by 0 bases, the J end by 2 bases, with 8 bases between. The CDR3: CASSQEVGAGANVLTF. In nucleotides, the CDR3 is TGTGCCAGCAGCCAAGAAGTCGGGGCTGGGGCCAACGTCCTGACTTTC.

The chain has TRBV5-1 and TRBJ1-2; D not certain. The germline V gene encodes CDR1 SGHRS and CDR2 YFSETQ. The CDR3 runs 15 residues. The V gene lost 0 bases and the J gene lost 0 bases, with 9 bases spanning the gap. Written as DNA, the CDR3 is TGCGCCAGCAGCTTGGGGGCCCTAGCTAACTATGGCTACACCTTC. Translated, it gives CASSLGALANYGYTF.

The J gene is TRBJ2-1, the V gene TRBV29-1; a possible D gene is TRBD2 (5 bases). The CDR3 sequence is 15 residues long. V was trimmed by 0 bases and J by 1 base, leaving 10 bases between them. CDR1 and CDR2 from the germline V gene are SQVTM and ANQGSEA. The CDR3 DNA is TGCAGCGTTGAAGACGGGCTAGCTTCCTACAATGAGCAGTTCTTC. This encodes CSVEDGLASYNEQFF.

This clonotype was observed a few times. CDR3 amino acids: CASSQPGSNTEAFF. In DNA, the CDR3 is TGTGCCAGCAGCCAACCAGGGTCGAACACTGAAGCTTTCTTT. The V call is TRBV3-1, the J call TRBJ1-1, with D possibly matching TRBD1 (5 bases). CDR1 is LGHDT and CDR2 is YNNKEL in the germline V gene (reference sequence). The CDR3 contains 14 residues. V was trimmed by 2 bases and J by 1 base, leaving 8 bases between them.

Here the CDR3 DNA reads TGCGCCAGCGCCCCGTGGGGGACCGGGGAGCTGTTTTTT. Translated: CASAPWGTGELFF. J is TRBJ2-2 and V is TRBV5-1, with D perhaps being TRBD1 or TRBD2 (5 bases each). Trimming removed 7 bases at V and 5 bases at J, with 12 bases between. Germline values: CDR1 SGHRS, CDR2 YFSETQ. The CDR3 length is 13 residues. Supplemented by reference TRBV5-1 and TRBJ2-2, the full variable domain reads KAGVTQTPRYLIKTRGQQVTLSCSPISGHRSVSWYQQTPGQGLQFLFEYFSETQRNKGNFPGRFSGRQFSNSRSEMNVSTLELGDSALYLCASAPWGTGELFFGEGSRLTVL.

The chain has TRBV6-1 and TRBJ2-7; 7 bases match TRBD1. Germline V gives CDR1 MNHNS, CDR2 SASEGT. V was pared by 6 bases and J by 9 bases, with 14 bases of the junction left unmatched. This CDR3 is 14 amino acids long. Here the CDR3 reads CASRGTVNTMGQYF. DNA for the CDR3: TGTGCCAGCAGGGGGACAGTCAACACAATGGGGCAGTACTTC.

This clonotype was detected only a few times. V gene TRBV7-9 combines with J gene TRBJ1-4; weak D call: TRBD1 (6 bases). The CDR3 is made up of 14 amino acids. The V end lost 3 bases, the J end lost 6 bases, and 11 bases lay between the germline ends. Germline loops: CDR1 SEHNR, CDR2 FQNEAQ (reference sequence). CDR3 region: CASSFAGADEKLFF. Written as DNA, the CDR3 is TGTGCCAGCAGCTTCGCAGGGGCGGATGAAAAACTGTTTTTT. The full variable domain, in which reference TRBV7-9 and TRBJ1-4 provide the parts outside the CDR3, is DTGVSQNPRHKITKRGQNVTFRCDPISEHNRLYWYRQTLGQGPEFLTYFQNEAQLEKSRLLSDRFSAERPKGSFSTLEIQRTEQGDSAMYLCASSFAGADEKLFFGSGTQLSVL.

This clonotype appeared a few times. The chain couples TRBV6-4 to TRBJ2-3, with a tentative D call TRBD2 (5 bases). CDR1 and CDR2 (germline): MRHNA, SNTAGT. V lost 2 bases and J 3 bases, leaving 6 bases between the germline ends. The CDR3 consists of 13 residues. The DNA for the CDR3 is TGTGCCAGCAGTGACAGGGAGACAGATACGCAGTATTTT. Amino acid sequence: CASSDRETDTQYF.

The V call is TRBV12-3 or TRBV12-4, the J call TRBJ2-7, with a tentative D call TRBD2 (7 bases). V lost 3 bases and J lost 4, with 13 bases in between. CDR3 length equals 14 residues. CDR3 coding DNA: TGTGCCAGCAGTTTTACGGGGGGCATTTACGAGCAGTACTTC. Translating it yields CASSFTGGIYEQYF.

The chain combines TRBV20-1 with TRBJ1-2, with D possibly matching TRBD1 (6 bases). The CDR3 consists of 14 residues. Germline loops: CDR1 DFQATT, CDR2 SNEGSKA (reference sequence). V dropped 4 bases and J dropped 5 bases, with 17 bases sitting between them. This CDR3 is CSAIRGGLEYGYTF. The CDR3 bases are TGCAGTGCTATTAGGGGGGGCCTCGAGTATGGCTACACCTTC.

This chain joins TRBV12-3 or TRBV12-4 and TRBJ2-3; D not resolved. The CDR3 spans 14 residues. Trimming pared 7 bases from V and 1 base from J, leaving 12 bases between. CDR3 DNA: TGTGCCAGCATAAGCAGTTTGGGCACAGATACGCAGTATTTT. Protein product: CASISSLGTDTQYF.

This clonotype was recorded a few times. The chain employs TRBV7-9 and TRBJ1-2; D is unresolved. The germline V gene encodes CDR1 SEHNR and CDR2 FQNEAQ (reference sequence). Trimming stripped 1 base from V and 2 bases from J, with 14 bases between. This CDR3 contains 16 residues. The CDR3 loop is CASSLGTTEQNYGYTF. The CDR3 nucleotides read TGTGCCAGCAGCTTAGGCACGACGGAGCAGAACTATGGCTACACCTTC. Supplemented by reference TRBV7-9 and TRBJ1-2, the full variable domain reads DTGVSQNPRHKITKRGQNVTFRCDPISEHNRLYWYRQTLGQGPEFLTYFQNEAQLEKSRLLSDRFSAERPKGSFSTLEIQRTEQGDSAMYLCASSLGTTEQNYGYTFGSGTRLTVV.

This clonotype was observed a single time. This CDR3 is CASSHSDHVGQPQHF. The CDR3 DNA sequence: TGTGCCAGCAGCCATTCAGACCATGTGGGTCAGCCCCAGCATTTT. V usage is TRBV3-1 and J usage is TRBJ1-5, with D hard to call. Germline loops: CDR1 LGHDT, CDR2 YNNKEL (reference sequence). With 3 bases removed from V and 6 bases from J, the gap between germline ends came to 15 bases. The CDR3 contains 15 residues.

This clonotype was picked up a small number of times. This chain joins TRBV12-3 or TRBV12-4 and TRBJ2-2; TRBD2 matches at 7 bases. This CDR3 comprises 16 residues. With V trimmed by 6 bases and J by 4 bases, 11 bases remained unmatched. The CDR3: CASSQGAGEGTGELFF. The CDR3 nucleotides read TGTGCCAGCAGCCAGGGTGCGGGAGAGGGCACCGGGGAGCTGTTTTTT.

This rearrangement joins TRBV7-9 to TRBJ1-2; D remains ambiguous. Per germline, CDR1 SEHNR and CDR2 FQNEAQ (reference sequence). V was clipped by 3 bases and J by 2 bases, with 7 bases between them. The CDR3 is 13 amino acids. This CDR3 reads CASSFGENYGYTF. The CDR3, as DNA: TGTGCCAGCAGCTTTGGGGAGAACTATGGCTACACCTTC.

This clonotype was picked up a small number of times. In DNA form, the CDR3 reads TGCAGCGTTGAAGATCGTACCTCCTACAATGAGCAGTTCTTC. It encodes CSVEDRTSYNEQFF. The V call is TRBV29-1, the J call TRBJ2-1; D is ambiguous. CDR1 is SQVTM, CDR2 ANQGSEA, per germline. This CDR3 is 14 amino acids long. The V end lost 0 bases, the J end lost 0 bases, and 6 bases lay between the germline ends.